This TCR beta chain came from a study of spatial heterogeneity in lung cancer. Overall study findings and caveats: Tumoral mutation counts were tracked by counts of expanded intratumoral alpha and beta TCRs. Tumor T cell coverage was estimated at roughly 7.5% for alpha and roughly 12% for beta chains.

Described time point: sample taken at primary tumor resection. The donor population consisted of roughly 70 patients with untreated, early-stage non-small cell lung cancer. Sequencing of whole RNA from tumor, nontumor lung or frozen PBMC involved no sorting. Each CDR3 protein is one row after TCRdb ran MiXCR on the 5' RACE reads. This sample has approximately 8,800 distinct CDR3 sequences; roughly 5% occur once, and the top ten carry roughly 12%. Trimming cost V 10 bases and J 4 bases; bases outside gene matches: 5. The CDR3 runs 13 residues. In germline, CDR1 is KGHDR, CDR2 SFDVKD. About this clonotype itself: The target antigen is unknown.

The source material was lung tumor tissue, sampled at surgery. The chain recombines TRBV24-1 with TRBJ2-3; 9 bases map to TRBD1. The clonotype comes from a female donor with early-stage non-small cell lung cancer. The CDR3 coding sequence is TGTGCCACGAATCGGACAGGGGCAGATACGCAGTATTTT. Residues: CATNRTGADTQYF.